Listed below are T cell receptor beta chains from one sample, sequenced in a study of identical twins. TCRdb ran MiXCR on the 5' RACE reads and lists one entry per CDR3 protein. The sample yields 350,000 to 450,000 distinct CDR3 sequences, around a sixth seen once. Material for sequencing was naive T cells sorted from blood. These TCRs come from a man in his fifties or sixties in good health. Both conserved end residues are part of each CDR3. Fields, in order: D gene, V gene, J gene, clone size, CDR3 protein, CDR3 DNA. The D gene is left open where the match is weak. A clone size is listed for some rows: how often the clone was seen (once, few, many), or a class if it is expanded.

d_call: .
v_call: TRBV28
j_call: TRBJ2-1
clone_size: many
cdr3_aa: CASSRLSYLQFF
cdr3_nt: TGTGCCAGCAGCCGCCTCAGCTACTTGCAGTTCTTC

d_call: .
v_call: TRBV19
j_call: TRBJ2-5
clone_size: .
cdr3_aa: CASSSYMGQETQYF
cdr3_nt: TGTGCCAGTAGTTCCTATATGGGACAAGAGACCCAGTACTTC

d_call: .
v_call: TRBV10-3
j_call: TRBJ2-7
clone_size: few
cdr3_aa: CAISESAGTQDSYEQYF
cdr3_nt: TGTGCCATCAGTGAGTCGGCCGGGACCCAAGACTCCTACGAGCAGTACTTC

d_call: TRBD1
v_call: TRBV4-3
j_call: TRBJ2-7
clone_size: many
cdr3_aa: CASSLDDDRAYEQYF
cdr3_nt: TGCGCCAGCAGCCTGGATGATGACAGGGCCTACGAGCAGTACTTC

d_call: .
v_call: TRBV5-6
j_call: TRBJ2-6
clone_size: .
cdr3_aa: CASSSDAQILFSGANVLTF
cdr3_nt: TGTGCCAGCAGCTCCGATGCCCAGATCCTCTTCTCTGGGGCCAACGTCCTGACTTTC

d_call: TRBD1
v_call: TRBV20-1
j_call: TRBJ1-1
clone_size: many
cdr3_aa: CSADRAMNTEAFF
cdr3_nt: TGCAGTGCTGACAGGGCCATGAACACTGAAGCTTTCTTT

d_call: .
v_call: TRBV5-1
j_call: TRBJ1-1
clone_size: many
cdr3_aa: CASNLGSGMNTEAFF
cdr3_nt: TGCGCCAGCAACCTGGGGTCCGGGATGAACACTGAAGCTTTCTTT

d_call: .
v_call: TRBV20-1
j_call: TRBJ2-2
clone_size: .
cdr3_aa: CSARLTGPNTGELFF
cdr3_nt: TGCAGTGCTAGGCTGACGGGACCAAACACCGGGGAGCTGTTTTTT

d_call: .
v_call: TRBV20-1
j_call: TRBJ1-5
clone_size: .
cdr3_aa: CSARQTSGGNQPQHF
cdr3_nt: TGCAGTGCTAGGCAAACTTCGGGAGGCAATCAGCCCCAGCATTTT

d_call: TRBD1
v_call: TRBV11-3
j_call: TRBJ2-3
clone_size: .
cdr3_aa: CASSLGGTGIPDTQYF
cdr3_nt: TGTGCCAGCAGCTTAGGTGGGACAGGGATCCCAGATACGCAGTATTTT

d_call: TRBD2
v_call: TRBV2
j_call: TRBJ2-7
clone_size: few
cdr3_aa: CASSVLAGTYEQYF
cdr3_nt: TGTGCCAGCAGTGTCCTAGCGGGTACTTACGAGCAGTACTTC

d_call: TRBD2
v_call: TRBV11-2
j_call: TRBJ2-5
clone_size: .
cdr3_aa: CASSLDRGTSTSETQYF
cdr3_nt: TGTGCCAGCAGCTTAGATCGTGGGACTAGCACCTCAGAGACCCAGTACTTC

d_call: .
v_call: TRBV29-1
j_call: TRBJ1-1
clone_size: .
cdr3_aa: CSVAGTGEAFF
cdr3_nt: TGCAGCGTCGCAGGGACCGGTGAAGCTTTCTTT

d_call: .
v_call: TRBV18
j_call: TRBJ2-7
clone_size: many
cdr3_aa: CASSQRMRGYEQYF
cdr3_nt: TGTGCCAGCTCACAAAGAATGAGGGGCTACGAGCAGTACTTC

d_call: .
v_call: TRBV12-3/TRBV12-4
j_call: TRBJ2-2
clone_size: .
cdr3_aa: CASRQGLTGELFF
cdr3_nt: TGTGCCAGCAGGCAGGGATTAACCGGGGAGCTGTTTTTT

d_call: TRBD2
v_call: TRBV5-6
j_call: TRBJ2-1
clone_size: many
cdr3_aa: CASSPAVLAGDFNEQFF
cdr3_nt: TGTGCCAGCAGCCCGGCCGTACTAGCGGGCGACTTCAATGAGCAGTTCTTC

d_call: .
v_call: TRBV11-3
j_call: TRBJ2-1
clone_size: many
cdr3_aa: CASSPTEGPLNEQFF
cdr3_nt: TGTGCCAGCAGCCCGACTGAAGGGCCGCTCAATGAGCAGTTCTTC

d_call: .
v_call: TRBV7-8
j_call: TRBJ2-7
clone_size: .
cdr3_aa: CASSHGGAEQYF
cdr3_nt: TGTGCCAGCAGCCACGGTGGGGCCGAGCAGTACTTC

d_call: .
v_call: TRBV7-2
j_call: TRBJ2-7
clone_size: .
cdr3_aa: CASSPHGGSYEQYF
cdr3_nt: TGTGCCAGCAGCCCTCACGGGGGCTCTTACGAGCAGTACTTC

d_call: .
v_call: TRBV6-1
j_call: TRBJ1-4
clone_size: many
cdr3_aa: CASSVTGRLEKLFF
cdr3_nt: TGTGCCAGCAGCGTGACAGGCCGCCTTGAAAAACTGTTTTTT

d_call: TRBD1
v_call: TRBV20-1
j_call: TRBJ2-2
clone_size: few
cdr3_aa: CSSIDRGRTGELFF
cdr3_nt: TGCAGCTCTATCGACAGGGGAAGAACCGGGGAGCTGTTTTTT

d_call: .
v_call: TRBV29-1
j_call: TRBJ2-2
clone_size: few
cdr3_aa: CSVANTGELFF
cdr3_nt: TGCAGCGTTGCGAACACCGGGGAGCTGTTTTTT

d_call: .
v_call: TRBV5-1
j_call: TRBJ2-7
clone_size: many
cdr3_aa: CASSFDPTYEQYF
cdr3_nt: TGCGCCAGCAGCTTTGACCCTACCTACGAGCAGTACTTC

d_call: TRBD2
v_call: TRBV7-2
j_call: TRBJ2-5
clone_size: few
cdr3_aa: CASSFRTSGIETQYF
cdr3_nt: TGTGCCAGCAGCTTCCGGACTAGCGGGATTGAGACCCAGTACTTC

d_call: TRBD2
v_call: TRBV24-1
j_call: TRBJ2-1
clone_size: few
cdr3_aa: CATSDLSGGTRLNEQFF
cdr3_nt: TGTGCCACCAGTGATCTCTCCGGGGGGACTAGGTTGAATGAGCAGTTCTTC

d_call: TRBD2
v_call: TRBV9
j_call: TRBJ2-7
clone_size: .
cdr3_aa: CASSATTSGITYEQYF
cdr3_nt: TGTGCCAGCAGCGCCACAACTAGCGGGATCACCTACGAGCAGTACTTC

d_call: .
v_call: TRBV3-1
j_call: TRBJ2-3
clone_size: .
cdr3_aa: CASGLGFSGTDTQYF
cdr3_nt: TGTGCCAGCGGCTTGGGATTCTCGGGCACAGATACGCAGTATTTT

d_call: .
v_call: TRBV15
j_call: TRBJ1-1
clone_size: .
cdr3_aa: CATSVGQLNTEAFF
cdr3_nt: TGTGCCACCAGTGTAGGTCAGCTGAACACTGAAGCTTTCTTT

d_call: .
v_call: TRBV20-1
j_call: TRBJ2-2
clone_size: .
cdr3_aa: CSAREPLGNTGELFF
cdr3_nt: TGCAGTGCTAGAGAACCCTTAGGAAATACCGGGGAGCTGTTTTTT

d_call: .
v_call: TRBV4-2
j_call: TRBJ1-1
clone_size: .
cdr3_aa: CASSPVTGFGTGNMNTEAFF
cdr3_nt: TGTGCCAGCAGTCCAGTTACGGGTTTTGGTACAGGGAATATGAACACTGAAGCTTTCTTT

d_call: TRBD1
v_call: TRBV7-2
j_call: TRBJ2-7
clone_size: many
cdr3_aa: CASSPTRGRYEQYF
cdr3_nt: TGTGCCAGCAGCCCTACGAGGGGGCGATACGAGCAGTACTTC

d_call: .
v_call: TRBV11-2
j_call: TRBJ2-3
clone_size: many
cdr3_aa: CASSFLLGGTSTDTQYF
cdr3_nt: TGTGCCAGCAGCTTTCTTCTAGGAGGGACTAGCACAGATACGCAGTATTTT

d_call: TRBD2
v_call: TRBV29-1
j_call: TRBJ2-1
clone_size: many
cdr3_aa: CSVEDDSGRAFDEQFF
cdr3_nt: TGCAGCGTTGAAGATGATAGCGGGAGGGCCTTTGATGAGCAGTTCTTC

d_call: .
v_call: TRBV7-9
j_call: TRBJ1-5
clone_size: few
cdr3_aa: CASSQQGYQPQHF
cdr3_nt: TGTGCCAGCAGCCAACAGGGCTATCAGCCCCAGCATTTT

d_call: .
v_call: TRBV7-2
j_call: TRBJ2-5
clone_size: few
cdr3_aa: CASSFGHRETQYF
cdr3_nt: TGTGCCAGCAGCTTCGGGCACCGGGAGACCCAGTACTTC

d_call: TRBD2
v_call: TRBV5-1
j_call: TRBJ2-3
clone_size: few
cdr3_aa: CASSPGLAGGRRVADTQYF
cdr3_nt: TGCGCCAGCAGCCCGGGACTAGCGGGGGGGCGAAGAGTGGCAGATACGCAGTATTTT

d_call: .
v_call: TRBV3-1
j_call: TRBJ2-1
clone_size: many
cdr3_aa: CASSQDWGIYNEQFF
cdr3_nt: TGTGCCAGCAGCCAAGATTGGGGGATATACAATGAGCAGTTCTTC

d_call: TRBD1
v_call: TRBV12-3/TRBV12-4
j_call: TRBJ1-4
clone_size: once
cdr3_aa: CASSSDRVNEKLFF
cdr3_nt: TGTGCCAGCAGTTCCGACAGGGTTAATGAAAAACTGTTTTTT

d_call: .
v_call: TRBV9
j_call: TRBJ2-6
clone_size: many
cdr3_aa: CASSVGSSSGANVLTF
cdr3_nt: TGTGCCAGCAGCGTTGGAAGTAGCTCTGGGGCCAACGTCCTGACTTTC

d_call: .
v_call: TRBV5-6
j_call: TRBJ1-2
clone_size: few
cdr3_aa: CASSLTVTLNYGYTF
cdr3_nt: TGTGCCAGCAGCCTTACAGTGACCTTAAACTATGGCTACACCTTC

d_call: TRBD1
v_call: TRBV6-2/TRBV6-3
j_call: TRBJ2-5
clone_size: few
cdr3_aa: CASGYRGREETQYF
cdr3_nt: TGTGCCAGCGGGTACAGGGGGCGAGAAGAGACCCAGTACTTC

d_call: TRBD1
v_call: TRBV20-1
j_call: TRBJ2-6
clone_size: .
cdr3_aa: CSARTGAGANVLTF
cdr3_nt: TGCAGTGCTAGAACAGGGGCTGGGGCCAACGTCCTGACTTTC

d_call: .
v_call: TRBV6-1
j_call: TRBJ1-1
clone_size: few
cdr3_aa: CASIGRRNTEAFF
cdr3_nt: TGTGCCAGCATAGGCCGTCGGAACACTGAAGCTTTCTTT

d_call: .
v_call: TRBV9
j_call: TRBJ1-6
clone_size: many
cdr3_aa: CASSARGGYNSPLHF
cdr3_nt: TGTGCCAGCAGCGCCCGGGGGGGATATAATTCACCCCTCCACTTT

d_call: .
v_call: TRBV11-2
j_call: TRBJ2-6
clone_size: few
cdr3_aa: CASSLRWLGAGANVLTF
cdr3_nt: TGTGCCAGCAGCCTCCGATGGTTGGGCGCCGGGGCCAACGTCCTGACTTTC

d_call: TRBD2
v_call: TRBV29-1
j_call: TRBJ2-1
clone_size: few
cdr3_aa: CSVVSTSGGVNEQFF
cdr3_nt: TGCAGCGTTGTCTCGACTAGCGGGGGAGTGAATGAGCAGTTCTTC

d_call: TRBD2
v_call: TRBV20-1
j_call: TRBJ2-3
clone_size: few
cdr3_aa: CSARTGTNTDTQYF
cdr3_nt: TGCAGTGCTAGAACCGGGACTAATACAGATACGCAGTATTTT

d_call: .
v_call: TRBV5-1
j_call: TRBJ2-3
clone_size: many
cdr3_aa: CASSLARDGTRTDTQYF
cdr3_nt: TGCGCCAGCAGCTTGGCAAGGGATGGCACCCGCACAGATACGCAGTATTTT